Below are 9 T cell receptor beta chains sequenced from a single sample in a study of monozygotic twins with inflammatory bowel disease. TCRdb re-called the 5' RACE reads; every CDR3 protein appears as one record, without DNA. This repertoire includes 120,000 to 150,000 distinct CDR3 sequences. The specimen sequenced was blood. The receptor set was obtained from a human donor with ulcerative colitis or Crohn's disease, or a healthy co-twin of an affected twin (not recorded which).

This chain connects TRBV11-2 to TRBJ2-7; no DNA is available, so the TRBD1 call from TCRdb remains unchecked. This CDR3 is built from 14 residues. CDR1 is SGHAT, CDR2 FQNNGV, per germline. This chain's CDR3 is CASSSNRGLWEQYF. The full variable domain, completed using reference TRBV11-2 and TRBJ2-7, is EAGVAQSPRYKIIEKRQSVAFWCNPISGHATLYWYQQILGQGPKLLIQFQNNGVVDDSQLPKDRFSAERLKGVDSTLKIQPAKLEDSAVYLCASSSNRGLWEQYFGPGTRLTVT.

The rearrangement uses TRBV5-1 and TRBJ1-2. Germline V gives CDR1 SGHRS, CDR2 YFSETQ. The CDR3 is 14 amino acids. The CDR3 loop is CASSLSGRVDGYTF.

This chain uses TRBV5-1 with TRBJ2-3; TCRdb reports TRBD1, a call that lacks DNA to check it against. From germline, CDR1 is SGHRS and CDR2 YFSETQ. The CDR3 length is 14 residues. The CDR3 sequence: CASSDRQGTDTQYF.

The chain employs TRBV7-6 and TRBJ2-5. The CDR3 extends over 15 amino acids. In germline, CDR1 is SGHVS, CDR2 FNYEAQ. CDR3 protein: CASRLAVAPQETQHF.

The genes are TRBV7-2 and TRBJ2-1. The CDR3 totals 16 residues. From germline, CDR1 is SGHTA and CDR2 FQGNSA. CDR3 residues: CASSLGAQGSYNEQFF.

The chain recombines TRBV4-3 with TRBJ2-3; TCRdb lists TRBD1, though no DNA is available to test this call. Germline V gives CDR1 LGHNA, CDR2 YSLEER. The CDR3 contains 18 residues. CDR3 sequence: CASSQEIFWDRGTDTQYF.

This rearrangement joins TRBV5-6 to TRBJ2-7; lacking DNA, the TRBD1 call made by TCRdb goes unchecked. Germline V gene data show CDR1 as SGHDT and CDR2 as YYEEEE. The CDR3 is 17 residues long. The CDR3 sequence is CASSLAFTGTVSYEQYF. The full variable domain, rest sourced from reference TRBV5-6 and TRBJ2-7, is DAGVTQSPTHLIKTRGQQVTLRCSPKSGHDTVSWYQQALGQGPQFIFQYYEEEERQRGNFPDRFSGHQFPNYSSELNVNALLLGDSALYLCASSLAFTGTVSYEQYFGPGTRLTVT.

The rearrangement joins TRBV20-1 to TRBJ1-5; no DNA is available, so the TRBD1 call from TCRdb remains unchecked. This CDR3 is built from 12 residues. Germline CDR1 reads DFQATT; CDR2 reads SNEGSKA (reference sequence). The CDR3 sequence: CSALQGRQPQHF.

V and J are TRBV7-6 and TRBJ2-3; TCRdb indicates TRBD1, and absent DNA this call remains unverified. This CDR3 is 14 amino acids long. Per the germline V gene, CDR1 is SGHVS and CDR2 is FNYEAQ. CDR3 sequence reads: CASLARGYTDTQYF. Drawing the rest from reference TRBV7-6 and TRBJ2-3, the complete variable domain is GAGVSQSPRYKVTKRGQDVALRCDPISGHVSLYWYRQALGQGPEFLTYFNYEAQQDKSGLPNDRFSAERPEGSISTLTIQRTEQRDSAMYRCASLARGYTDTQYFGPGTRLTVL.